Listed below are T cell receptor beta chains from one sample, sequenced in a study of cytomegalovirus exposure and HLA in healthy donors. Assay used: immunoSEQ multiplex PCR; TCRdb lists only in-frame clones, some missing. The sample records some 100,000 clones, roughly three quarters being singletons. The specimen was PBMCs. The receptor source for this set is a woman in her 40s in good health and CMV-seropositive. Each CDR3 is given with its conserved first and last residue. D genes are given only for firm matches. The listing skips clone size in some rows; elsewhere it reads once, few, many or a size class.

J gene: TRBJ2-7; CDR3 length: 15; clone size: .; V gene: TRBV6-5; D gene: TRBD2; CDR3 DNA: TGTGCCAGCAGTTATCGGGGGGGGTCCGCCTACGAGCAGTACTTC; CDR3 protein: CASSYRGGSAYEQYF
J gene: TRBJ1-5; CDR3 length: 16; clone size: .; V gene: TRBV15; D gene: .; CDR3 DNA: TGTGCCACCAGCAGGGTTGCACAGGCCGGATTCCAGCCCCAGCATTTT; CDR3 protein: CATSRVAQAGFQPQHF
J gene: TRBJ1-2; CDR3 length: 14; clone size: .; V gene: TRBV5-4; D gene: TRBD1; CDR3 DNA: TGTGCCAGCAGCCCAGGACAGGACCTCTATGGCTACACCTTC; CDR3 protein: CASSPGQDLYGYTF
J gene: TRBJ2-7; CDR3 length: 14; clone size: .; V gene: TRBV5-6; D gene: TRBD1; CDR3 DNA: TGTGCCAGCAGCTTAGGCAGGGGGTACTACGAGCAGTACTTC; CDR3 protein: CASSLGRGYYEQYF
J gene: TRBJ2-5; CDR3 length: 14; clone size: .; V gene: TRBV25-1; D gene: .; CDR3 DNA: TGTGCCAGCACCCGAAACAGGGACCAAGAGACCCAGTACTTC; CDR3 protein: CASTRNRDQETQYF
J gene: TRBJ1-5; CDR3 length: 14; clone size: .; V gene: TRBV10-1; D gene: TRBD1; CDR3 DNA: TGCGCCAGCAGAACCGGGACAGGGAATCAGCCCCAGCATTTT; CDR3 protein: CASRTGTGNQPQHF
J gene: TRBJ2-5; CDR3 length: 12; clone size: .; V gene: TRBV19; D gene: TRBD2; CDR3 DNA: TGTGCCAGTAGACCTACGGGGGGGACCCAGTACTTC; CDR3 protein: CASRPTGGTQYF
J gene: TRBJ2-4; CDR3 length: 20; clone size: .; V gene: TRBV5-1; D gene: TRBD2; CDR3 DNA: TGCGCCAGCAGCTTGTATAGCGGGGGGGATATCTCACTAGCCAAAAACATTCAGTACTTC; CDR3 protein: CASSLYSGGDISLAKNIQYF
J gene: TRBJ2-3; CDR3 length: 12; clone size: .; V gene: TRBV2; D gene: .; CDR3 DNA: TGTGCCAGCAGGTCAGGGTATGGTACGCAGTATTTT; CDR3 protein: CASRSGYGTQYF
J gene: TRBJ1-2; CDR3 length: 16; clone size: .; V gene: TRBV25-1; D gene: TRBD1; CDR3 DNA: TGTGCCAGCAGTAGCCGTGGACAGGGGCTTTGGTATGGCTACACCTTC; CDR3 protein: CASSSRGQGLWYGYTF
J gene: TRBJ2-3; CDR3 length: 13; clone size: .; V gene: TRBV6-6; D gene: TRBD1; CDR3 DNA: TGTGCCAGCAGTTACAAAGACAGGGGGACCCAGTATTTT; CDR3 protein: CASSYKDRGTQYF
J gene: TRBJ2-1; CDR3 length: 14; clone size: .; V gene: TRBV14; D gene: .; CDR3 DNA: TGTGCCAGCAGCCTAACGGGAAACAGCGATGAGCAGTTCTTC; CDR3 protein: CASSLTGNSDEQFF
J gene: TRBJ1-2; CDR3 length: 15; clone size: .; V gene: TRBV6-6; D gene: TRBD1; CDR3 DNA: TGTGCCAGCAGCCAAACGGACAGGGGGAACTATGGCTACACCTTC; CDR3 protein: CASSQTDRGNYGYTF
J gene: TRBJ1-4; CDR3 length: 15; clone size: .; V gene: TRBV5-5; D gene: .; CDR3 DNA: TGTGCCAGCAGCTTGGTTGGCCACACCGAAGAAAAACTGTTTTTT; CDR3 protein: CASSLVGHTEEKLFF
J gene: TRBJ2-7; CDR3 length: 11; clone size: once; V gene: TRBV5-1; D gene: .; CDR3 DNA: TGCGCCAGCAGCGAGGGCTACGAGCAGTACTTC; CDR3 protein: CASSEGYEQYF
J gene: TRBJ2-7; CDR3 length: 13; clone size: .; V gene: TRBV27; D gene: .; CDR3 DNA: TGTGCCAGCAGTTACAGGCGAAGAAACGAGCAGTACTTC; CDR3 protein: CASSYRRRNEQYF
J gene: TRBJ1-1; CDR3 length: 14; clone size: .; V gene: TRBV4-1; D gene: .; CDR3 DNA: TGCGCCAGCAGCCAAGATGCCAGACAGACTGAAGCTTTCTTT; CDR3 protein: CASSQDARQTEAFF
J gene: TRBJ2-7; CDR3 length: 14; clone size: .; V gene: TRBV5-4; D gene: TRBD1; CDR3 DNA: TGTGCCAGCAGCTTTAACAGGGGTCGGAGCGAGCAGTACTTC; CDR3 protein: CASSFNRGRSEQYF
J gene: TRBJ1-2; CDR3 length: 15; clone size: .; V gene: TRBV5-1; D gene: .; CDR3 DNA: TGCGCCAGCAGCTGGGAGGGGACCCTTGGATATGGCTACACCTTC; CDR3 protein: CASSWEGTLGYGYTF
J gene: TRBJ2-2; CDR3 length: 14; clone size: few; V gene: TRBV29-1; D gene: .; CDR3 DNA: TGCAGCGCCCTCCTCGAACTTAACACCGGGGAGCTGTTTTTT; CDR3 protein: CSALLELNTGELFF
J gene: TRBJ1-1; CDR3 length: 13; clone size: .; V gene: TRBV19; D gene: .; CDR3 DNA: TGTGCCAGTATAGGGAGTCTGATCACTGAAGCTTTCTTT; CDR3 protein: CASIGSLITEAFF
J gene: TRBJ1-3; CDR3 length: 14; clone size: .; V gene: TRBV30; D gene: TRBD1; CDR3 DNA: TGTGCCTGGAGTGAGGGGGCGTCGGGAAACACCATATATTTT; CDR3 protein: CAWSEGASGNTIYF
J gene: TRBJ2-6; CDR3 length: 13; clone size: .; V gene: TRBV5-4; D gene: .; CDR3 DNA: TGTGCCAGCAGCCCCGCTGGGGCCAACGTCCTGACTTTC; CDR3 protein: CASSPAGANVLTF
J gene: TRBJ2-7; CDR3 length: 14; clone size: few; V gene: TRBV19; D gene: TRBD2; CDR3 DNA: TGTGCCAGTAGAAGACTAGCGGGAGCCTACGAGCAGTACTTC; CDR3 protein: CASRRLAGAYEQYF
J gene: TRBJ2-5; CDR3 length: 16; clone size: .; V gene: TRBV7-9; D gene: TRBD2; CDR3 DNA: TGTGTCAGCAGCCCACGGGGGGGACTAGCGAGGGAGACCCAGTACTTC; CDR3 protein: CVSSPRGGLARETQYF
J gene: TRBJ2-4; CDR3 length: 15; clone size: .; V gene: TRBV5-1; D gene: .; CDR3 DNA: TGCGCCAGCAGCTCAGTATCACGGGACGGGGGCATTCAGTACTTC; CDR3 protein: CASSSVSRDGGIQYF
J gene: TRBJ2-5; CDR3 length: 14; clone size: .; V gene: TRBV2; D gene: TRBD2; CDR3 DNA: TGTGCCAGCAGCCTTGCTAGCGGGGGGGAGACCCAGTACTTC; CDR3 protein: CASSLASGGETQYF
J gene: TRBJ1-2; CDR3 length: 16; clone size: once; V gene: TRBV5-1; D gene: .; CDR3 DNA: TGCGCCAGCAGCTTGGGATTATATGGCAGAAACTATGGCTACACCTTC; CDR3 protein: CASSLGLYGRNYGYTF
J gene: TRBJ1-1; CDR3 length: 13; clone size: once; V gene: TRBV27; D gene: .; CDR3 DNA: TGTGCCAGCAGGTGGGGGGTGAGCACTGAAGCTTTCTTT; CDR3 protein: CASRWGVSTEAFF
J gene: TRBJ2-3; CDR3 length: 12; clone size: .; V gene: TRBV15; D gene: .; CDR3 DNA: TGTGCCACCAGCATCCAAACAGATACGCAGTATTTT; CDR3 protein: CATSIQTDTQYF
J gene: TRBJ1-1; CDR3 length: 13; clone size: .; V gene: TRBV18; D gene: .; CDR3 DNA: TGTGCCAGCTCACCACCGATGATCCGGGAGGCTTTCTTT; CDR3 protein: CASSPPMIREAFF
J gene: TRBJ2-7; CDR3 length: 14; clone size: once; V gene: TRBV19; D gene: TRBD1; CDR3 DNA: TGTGCCAGTAGAAGGACAGGCAATTCCTACGAGCAGTACTTC; CDR3 protein: CASRRTGNSYEQYF
J gene: TRBJ1-6; CDR3 length: 13; clone size: .; V gene: TRBV9; D gene: .; CDR3 DNA: TGTGCCAGCAGCGCCCAGGGATCTTCACCCCTCCACTTT; CDR3 protein: CASSAQGSSPLHF
J gene: TRBJ1-5; CDR3 length: 13; clone size: .; V gene: TRBV30; D gene: .; CDR3 DNA: TGTGCCTGGAGTGTAAGGGGTTATCAGCCCCAGCATTTT; CDR3 protein: CAWSVRGYQPQHF
J gene: TRBJ1-4; CDR3 length: 15; clone size: .; V gene: TRBV7-7; D gene: .; CDR3 DNA: TGTGCTAGCAGCCCCCTGGGGTTTTCGGGGGAAAAACTGTTTTTT; CDR3 protein: CASSPLGFSGEKLFF
J gene: TRBJ1-6; CDR3 length: 14; clone size: .; V gene: TRBV5-4; D gene: TRBD1; CDR3 DNA: TGTGCCAGCAGCACGGACAGGGGAAATTCACCCCTCCACTTT; CDR3 protein: CASSTDRGNSPLHF
J gene: TRBJ1-4; CDR3 length: 14; clone size: .; V gene: TRBV30; D gene: .; CDR3 DNA: TGTGCCTGGAATGTCCCAGCAACTAATGAAAAACTGTTTTTT; CDR3 protein: CAWNVPATNEKLFF
J gene: TRBJ2-4; CDR3 length: 15; clone size: .; V gene: TRBV11-2; D gene: TRBD2; CDR3 DNA: TGTGCCAGCACCCCTGGGAGCGGGGGGGAAAACATTCAGTACTTC; CDR3 protein: CASTPGSGGENIQYF
J gene: TRBJ1-2; CDR3 length: 15; clone size: .; V gene: TRBV6-5; D gene: TRBD1; CDR3 DNA: TGTGCCAGCAGTAAACCCGGGACAGGGGTTTTCAGCTACACCTTC; CDR3 protein: CASSKPGTGVFSYTF
J gene: TRBJ1-4; CDR3 length: 16; clone size: once; V gene: TRBV5-1; D gene: .; CDR3 DNA: TGCGCCAGCAGCTTGGGGCAGGGAAAAGCTAATGAAAAACTGTTTTTT; CDR3 protein: CASSLGQGKANEKLFF
J gene: TRBJ2-5; CDR3 length: 12; clone size: .; V gene: TRBV30; D gene: .; CDR3 DNA: TGTGCCTGGGGGCAGCACCAAGAGACCCAGTACTTC; CDR3 protein: CAWGQHQETQYF
J gene: TRBJ2-3; CDR3 length: 14; clone size: .; V gene: TRBV6-5; D gene: .; CDR3 DNA: TGTGCCAGCAGTGAGTCCCTGAGCACAGATACGCAGTATTTT; CDR3 protein: CASSESLSTDTQYF
J gene: TRBJ2-1; CDR3 length: 12; clone size: .; V gene: TRBV27; D gene: .; CDR3 DNA: TGTGCCAGCAGTTTACTTTTGGGAGGTCAGTTCTTC; CDR3 protein: CASSLLLGGQFF
J gene: TRBJ1-2; CDR3 length: 16; clone size: .; V gene: TRBV5-1; D gene: TRBD1; CDR3 DNA: TGCGCCAGCAGCTTGGGACAGGGGACCACTAACTATGGCTACACCTTC; CDR3 protein: CASSLGQGTTNYGYTF
J gene: TRBJ2-3; CDR3 length: 16; clone size: few; V gene: TRBV5-1; D gene: .; CDR3 DNA: TGCGCCAGCAGTACCGGACTTTCTTCGAACACAGATACGCAGTATTTT; CDR3 protein: CASSTGLSSNTDTQYF
J gene: TRBJ1-2; CDR3 length: 13; clone size: few; V gene: TRBV25-1; D gene: TRBD1; CDR3 DNA: TGTGCCAGCACAGGACAGGGCCCCTATGGCTACACCTTC; CDR3 protein: CASTGQGPYGYTF
J gene: TRBJ2-2; CDR3 length: 15; clone size: .; V gene: TRBV4-1; D gene: TRBD2; CDR3 DNA: TGCGCCAGCAGCCAAGAAGCGGGACCCACCGGGGAGCTGTTTTTT; CDR3 protein: CASSQEAGPTGELFF
J gene: TRBJ1-6; CDR3 length: 15; clone size: .; V gene: TRBV4-1; D gene: .; CDR3 DNA: TGCGCCAGCAGCCCTCGACAGCTCGATAATTCACCCCTCCACTTT; CDR3 protein: CASSPRQLDNSPLHF
J gene: TRBJ2-1; CDR3 length: 16; clone size: .; V gene: TRBV11-1; D gene: TRBD2; CDR3 DNA: TGTGCCAGCAGCTTAGCCGGGAGGGGGGGCCTTTATGAGCAGTTCTTC; CDR3 protein: CASSLAGRGGLYEQFF
J gene: TRBJ1-2; CDR3 length: 16; clone size: .; V gene: TRBV10-3; D gene: TRBD1; CDR3 DNA: TGTGCCATCAGCCCTGACGCCGGGACAGGGAACTATGGCTACACCTTC; CDR3 protein: CAISPDAGTGNYGYTF
J gene: TRBJ2-5; CDR3 length: 15; clone size: .; V gene: TRBV7-9; D gene: TRBD1; CDR3 DNA: TGTGCCAGCAGCTTAGCGGGGACAGTCCAAGAGACCCAGTACTTC; CDR3 protein: CASSLAGTVQETQYF
J gene: TRBJ1-2; CDR3 length: 13; clone size: .; V gene: TRBV13; D gene: .; CDR3 DNA: TGTGCCAGCAGCTTAGGCCGGGAGAGGGGCTACACCTTC; CDR3 protein: CASSLGRERGYTF
J gene: TRBJ2-1; CDR3 length: 15; clone size: .; V gene: TRBV7-6; D gene: TRBD2; CDR3 DNA: TGTGCCAGCAATCCTAGCGGGGGTTTGAACAATGAGCAGTTCTTC; CDR3 protein: CASNPSGGLNNEQFF
J gene: TRBJ1-1; CDR3 length: 14; clone size: .; V gene: TRBV15; D gene: TRBD1; CDR3 DNA: TGTGCCACCAGAATGGACAGGGCGGTAACTGAAGCTTTCTTT; CDR3 protein: CATRMDRAVTEAFF
J gene: TRBJ2-4; CDR3 length: 15; clone size: few; V gene: TRBV2; D gene: .; CDR3 DNA: TGTGCCAGCAGTGGCGTCAGGCTAGCCAAAAACATTCAGTACTTC; CDR3 protein: CASSGVRLAKNIQYF
J gene: TRBJ1-2; CDR3 length: 14; clone size: .; V gene: TRBV7-8; D gene: .; CDR3 DNA: TGTGCCAGCAGCTTAATACGGGGGTCCTATGGCTACACCTTC; CDR3 protein: CASSLIRGSYGYTF
J gene: TRBJ1-1; CDR3 length: 15; clone size: once; V gene: TRBV18; D gene: .; CDR3 DNA: TGTGCCAGCTCACCAGGCCATCAGGGTGACACTGAAGCTTTCTTT; CDR3 protein: CASSPGHQGDTEAFF
J gene: TRBJ1-3; CDR3 length: 18; clone size: .; V gene: TRBV10-3; D gene: .; CDR3 DNA: TGTGCCATCAGTGAGTCGAGGGGAGGGCTTAGCTCTGGAAACACCATATATTTT; CDR3 protein: CAISESRGGLSSGNTIYF
J gene: TRBJ2-1; CDR3 length: 13; clone size: .; V gene: TRBV13; D gene: .; CDR3 DNA: TGTGCCAGCAGCTCCCCCGGCGAGGTTGAGCAGTTCTTC; CDR3 protein: CASSSPGEVEQFF
J gene: TRBJ2-1; CDR3 length: 15; clone size: .; V gene: TRBV6-4; D gene: TRBD2; CDR3 DNA: TGTGCCAGCAGTGTTATAGCGGGGGGGTACAATGAGCAGTTCTTC; CDR3 protein: CASSVIAGGYNEQFF